The source of this T cell receptor (beta chain) is a study of cytomegalovirus exposure and HLA in healthy donors. On the study more broadly: Later, an analysis reported that the 130 or so validation repertoires had used the same platform as the roughly 650 first-cohort repertoires.

General observations from the study: Reportedly, diagnosis of cytomegalovirus status by the classifier showed high specificity and sensitivity. Specificity of a few CMV-associated chains for CMV antigens was verified in vitro. Overall, roughly 160 TCR beta chains were annotated as cytomegalovirus-associated.

The V and J ends lost 5 bases and 5 bases, in that order; junction bases with no gene match: 13. The germline gives CDR1 SGHVS, CDR2 FQNEAQ. The CDR3 loop spans 16 amino acids. This clone came up once. Its target is unknown. This table comes from immunoSEQ multiplex PCR, and its TCRdb copy is limited to in-frame clones, with some not included. The sample includes approximately 180,000 clones, approximately 86% of them seen just once. The sequenced sample consisted of PBMCs. The rearrangement uses TRBV7-8 and TRBJ1-1, with TRBD1 identical over 8 bases. This TCR derives from a man younger than 35 in good health and CMV-seropositive. CDR3 nucleotides: TGTGCCAGCAGCCCAGGGGGCGCCGCCCTGCGGACTGAAGCTTTCTTT. Its protein product is CASSPGGAALRTEAFF.